This TCR beta chain stems from a study of blood T cell repertoires in COVID-19. Study-wide background: Acute and convalescent COVID-19 samples came from the United States, Italy and Spain. In each case, the material was cDNA or gDNA derived from T cells, B-cell-depleted T cells, or PBMCs.

This CDR3 is built from 11 residues. Between the trimmed V and J ends, which lost 7 bases and 0 bases, there was a span of 5 bases. Germline CDR1 SGHRS, CDR2 YFSETQ. Enrolled during active infection, Seattle patients were then followed longitudinally. Original handling: Estimation of nucleated cell counts was performed using reference gene primer amplification. The repertoire was sequenced with immunoSEQ multiplex PCR; TCRdb's copy has only in-frame clones and lacks some. That table furnishes V, J and clone size, whereas the DNA furnished D and trimming. The sample shows 200,000 to 250,000 clones, approximately 80% of them seen only once.

The sequenced material came from peripheral blood. This sequence was found in a woman at least 80 years old with COVID-19, enrolled during active disease. The genes are TRBV5-1 and TRBJ2-7, with D maybe TRBD2 (5 bases). The CDR3 region is CASRDSYEQYF. The CDR3 nucleotides read TGCGCCAGCCGGGACTCCTACGAGCAGTACTTC.